A single sample gave rise to the 4 T cell receptor beta chains below, sequenced in a study of breast tumors, draining lymph nodes, adjacent tissues. TCRdb re-called the multiplex PCR reads through MiXCR, storing one row per CDR3 protein. The table lists approximately 280,000 distinct CDR3 sequences, under 35% of them singletons. Samples came from axillary lymph nodes draining the breast cancer. Source material: axillary lymph node tissue. The receptors were gathered from a female donor with breast cancer. Some clones in this sample may be carry-over from other donors' samples.

Many counts were recorded for this clonotype. The chain links TRBV7-8 to TRBJ1-4; 8 bases fit TRBD1. The J segment lost 7 bases and the V segment lost 5 bases, leaving 6 bases of the junction unmatched. Germline CDR1 is SGHVS and CDR2 is FQNEAQ. The CDR3 is 14 residues long. The CDR3 spells CASSPGQGREKLFF. CDR3 bases: TGTGCCAGCAGCCCAGGACAGGGACGTGAAAAACTGTTTTTT.

There are many counts of this clonotype. The chain links TRBV20-1 to TRBJ2-2; TRBD1 aligns across 9 bases. The CDR3 runs to 14 residues. The germline V gene has CDR1 DFQATT and CDR2 SNEGSKA (reference sequence). The J segment lost 0 bases and the V segment lost 6 bases, leaving 2 bases of the junction unmatched. CDR3 loop: CSADRGTNTGELFF. DNA for the CDR3: TGCAGTGCGGACAGGGGAACGAACACCGGGGAGCTGTTTTTT.

This clonotype was seen at least ten times. The CDR3 here is CASSLGLALETQYF. The CDR3 DNA sequence: TGTGCCAGCAGCTTGGGACTAGCTCTGGAGACCCAGTACTTC. This chain connects TRBV5-8 to TRBJ2-5; TRBD2 matches 7 bases. The CDR3 runs 14 residues. Germline CDR1 and CDR2: SGHTS and YDEGEE. Trimming cost V 0 bases and J 5 bases; bases outside gene matches: 4.

The genes are TRBV27 and TRBJ1-4, with no clear D. CDR3 length: 13 amino acids. Trimming left V 4 bases short and J 5 bases short, with 8 bases between. Germline loops: CDR1 MNHEY, CDR2 SMNVEV (reference sequence). The CDR3 DNA follows: TGTGCCAGCAGTTACCAGCCAAATGAAAAACTGTTTTTT. This gives the protein CASSYQPNEKLFF.